The clone carrying this TCR beta chain was counted ten times or more. Its target is unknown. The germline V gene encodes CDR1 KGHDR and CDR2 SFDVKD. V was shortened by 4 bases and J by 6 bases, with 17 bases between the two germline ends. This CDR3 region has 16 residues. It was through 5'RACE template switching that TCR cDNA was made, with a universal primer site and UMIs added. One entry per CDR3 protein results from TCRdb running MiXCR on the 5' RACE reads. Among some 220,000 distinct CDR3 sequences listed, about 3% were seen once. The data derive from a study of T cells after yellow fever vaccination. Study-wide findings and caveats: FACS-sorted repertoires could contain abundant clonotypes contaminating from the bulk population. Clones from primary vaccination mostly reappeared after the booster (roughly 95% CD4, approximately 91% CD8).

The J gene is TRBJ2-2, the V gene TRBV24-1; D not resolved. This specimen consisted of CD4+ T cells sorted from PBMCs, obtained 10 days after the yellow fever booster vaccination. The source is a man in his late teens or twenties who received the YFV17D yellow fever vaccine. The CDR3 nucleotides read TGTGCCACCAGTGACCCAAAGCTGTATGAGGCCGGGGAGCTGTTTTTT. Translation gives CATSDPKLYEAGELFF.